These 26 T cell receptor beta chains came from one sample sequenced in a study of CD8 T cells in acute hepatitis C reinfection. As to time point: naive CD8 control sorted from an acute-time-point sample. Clones were read by immunoSEQ multiplex PCR, and TCRdb kept only the in-frame ones, dropping some. The data contain 30,000 to 45,000 clones, around 85% of them singletons. The sample taken for sequencing was naive CD8+ T cells from PBMCs. These TCRs come from a woman aged 18-30 years who spontaneously cleared hepatitis C infection.

CDR3 loop: CATSRGAGGPTLYNEQFF. CDR3 sequence (DNA): TGTGCCACCAGCAGAGGAGCGGGAGGGCCAACCCTCTACAATGAGCAGTTCTTC. The rearrangement links TRBV15 to TRBJ2-1; TRBD2 aligns across 10 bases. Trimming removed 1 base from V and 3 bases from J; junction bases left unmatched: 9. This CDR3 spans 18 amino acids. Germline assignment: CDR1 LNHNV and CDR2 YYDKDF (reference sequence).

The rearrangement uses TRBV2 and TRBJ1-1, with no clear D. Trimming removed 9 bases from V and 4 bases from J, with 18 bases in between. In germline, CDR1 is SNHLY, CDR2 FYNNEI. This CDR3 has 14 residues. CDR3 protein: CARLKGEGSTEAFF. In nucleotides, the CDR3 is TGTGCCAGGTTAAAGGGTGAGGGTAGCACTGAAGCTTTCTTT.

The rearrangement uses TRBV7-8 and TRBJ1-1; maybe TRBD1 (6 bases). The CDR3 has 15 amino acids. From germline, CDR1 is SGHVS and CDR2 FQNEAQ. Trimming took off 1 base at V and 5 bases at J, with 14 bases between the two ends. The CDR3 spells CASSLEAGVGTEAFF. The CDR3 DNA reads TGTGCCAGCAGCTTAGAAGCAGGGGTTGGAACTGAAGCTTTCTTT.

This chain connects TRBV7-9 to TRBJ2-1; D call uncertain. Per germline, CDR1 SEHNR and CDR2 FQNEAQ (reference sequence). The length of the CDR3 is 15 residues. Trimming pared 4 bases from V and 0 bases from J, leaving 10 bases between. The CDR3 sequence: CASSSETASYNEQFF. The DNA of the CDR3 is TGTGCCAGCAGCTCCGAGACGGCCTCCTACAATGAGCAGTTCTTC.

This clone was seen a single time. In DNA form, the CDR3 reads TGCAGCGTCAGGGTTAGCGGAACGAACACCGGGGAGCTGTTTTTT. Its translation: CSVRVSGTNTGELFF. V usage is TRBV29-1 and J usage is TRBJ2-2, with a tentative D call TRBD2 (6 bases). CDR1 is SQVTM and CDR2 is ANQGSEA in the germline V gene. The V and J ends lost 6 bases and 0 bases respectively, with 14 bases between them. CDR3 length equals 15 residues.

J is TRBJ2-2 and V is TRBV27, with a possible D match to TRBD2 (6 bases). Trimming removed 1 base from V and 0 bases from J, with 18 bases in between. This CDR3 has 19 amino acids. The germline V gene encodes CDR1 MNHEY and CDR2 SMNVEV (reference sequence). The CDR3 nucleotides are TGTGCCAGCAGTTTATTTGGGGTCGGAGCGGGCACGAACACCGGGGAGCTGTTTTTT. The encoded protein is CASSLFGVGAGTNTGELFF.

V is TRBV5-1 and J is TRBJ1-1, with D maybe TRBD1 (5 bases). The CDR3 runs 15 residues. V was shortened by 7 bases and J by 3 bases, with 19 bases between the two germline ends. Germline V gene lookup returns CDR1 SGHRS and CDR2 YFSETQ. CDR3 in amino acids: CASRGEGYPDTEAFF. The DNA of the CDR3 is TGCGCCAGCCGGGGGGAGGGATATCCGGACACTGAAGCTTTCTTT.

CDR3 sequence (DNA): TGTGCCAGCAGTTTTGTCGCGGGCCCCGGGGAGCTGTTTTTT. Translation gives CASSFVAGPGELFF. V is TRBV27 and J is TRBJ2-2; possibly TRBD2 for D (5 bases). Germline assignment: CDR1 MNHEY and CDR2 SMNVEV (reference sequence). The CDR3 runs 14 residues. Trimming removed 3 bases at V and 6 bases at J, with 11 bases between.

The chain combines TRBV10-3 with TRBJ1-4; the match to TRBD1 covers 8 bases. After removal of 3 bases from V and 7 bases from J, the junction contained 4 bases not matched to a gene. Looked up from germline, CDR1 is ENHRY and CDR2 is SYGVKD. This CDR3 has 14 amino acids. DNA for the CDR3: TGTGCCATCAGTGATTCAGGGGGCACTGAAAAACTGTTTTTT. Encoded protein: CAISDSGGTEKLFF.

The rearrangement joins TRBV5-1 to TRBJ2-5; D unresolved. The CDR3 covers 14 residues. V was shortened by 6 bases and J by 1 base, with 13 bases between the two germline ends. Germline V gene lookup returns CDR1 SGHRS and CDR2 YFSETQ. This chain's CDR3 is CASTHLYIQETQYF. Written as DNA, the CDR3 is TGCGCCAGCACCCATCTTTACATCCAAGAGACCCAGTACTTC.

The V call is TRBV25-1, the J call TRBJ1-3; the match to TRBD1 covers 9 bases. Germline V lookup: CDR1 MGHDK, CDR2 SYGVNS. Trimming cost V 4 bases and J 2 bases; bases outside gene matches: 12. The CDR3 is 18 residues long. CDR3 loop: CASSATGQGFFPGNTIYF. CDR3 DNA sequence: TGTGCCAGCAGTGCAACGGGACAGGGATTCTTTCCTGGAAACACCATATATTTT.

In DNA, the CDR3 is TGTGCCAGCAGTCCCGGGACTAGCGGGATGCGGGAGACCCAGTACTTC. This encodes CASSPGTSGMRETQYF. V and J are TRBV27 and TRBJ2-5; 13 bases match TRBD2. The CDR3 covers 16 residues. Looked up from germline, CDR1 is MNHEY and CDR2 is SMNVEV (reference sequence). Unmatched junction bases numbered 8, after V lost 5 bases and J lost 5 bases.

The genes are TRBV9 and TRBJ2-1; D perhaps matches TRBD1 (6 bases). The CDR3 is made up of 15 amino acids. Per germline, CDR1 SGDLS and CDR2 YYNGEE. V lost 4 bases, J lost 8 bases, and 19 bases lay in between. For the CDR3, the DNA is TGTGCCAGCAGCTCCCGGAGCAGGGGTGGAGATGAGCAGTTCTTC. Translated: CASSSRSRGGDEQFF.

The J gene is TRBJ2-7, the V gene TRBV27; D unresolved. V lost 3 bases to trimming and J lost 0 bases, with 9 bases between them. The CDR3 runs 14 residues. Germline-derived CDR1 and CDR2 are MNHEY and SMNVEV (reference sequence). The DNA of the CDR3 is TGTGCCAGCAGTTTGCGTGGGGTCTCCTACGAGCAGTACTTC. Encoded protein: CASSLRGVSYEQYF.

The V call is TRBV9, the J call TRBJ1-6; tentative D call: TRBD1 (6 bases). Germline V gene sequence: CDR1 SGDLS, CDR2 YYNGEE. Trimming cost V 4 bases and J 5 bases, with 13 bases left between them. The CDR3 runs 15 residues. The DNA of the CDR3 is TGTGCCAGCAGCCCCCACGGGACAAATAATTCACCCCTCCACTTT. This gives the protein CASSPHGTNNSPLHF.

The CDR3 DNA reads TGTGCCAGCAGCCCCGCCCTGCTTGGTTACGAGCAGTACTTC. Translation: CASSPALLGYEQYF. The chain combines TRBV7-6 with TRBJ2-7; D gene ambiguous. Germline lookup yields CDR1 SGHVS and CDR2 FNYEAQ. V was pared by 5 bases and J by 4 bases, with 15 bases between. The CDR3 is 14 residues long.

J is TRBJ2-3 and V is TRBV7-2, with D hard to call. This CDR3 is 14 amino acids long. V gave up 5 bases and J gave up 2 bases, with 11 bases separating them. Germline CDR1 SGHTA, CDR2 FQGNSA. The DNA of the CDR3 is TGTGCCAGCAGCCCGCGGTCCTCCACAGATACGCAGTATTTT. It is translated as CASSPRSSTDTQYF.

The chain uses TRBV4-1 and TRBJ2-2; D perhaps matches TRBD1 (5 bases). The germline CDR1 and CDR2 sequences are MGHRA and YSYEKL. The V gene lost 4 bases and the J gene lost 6 bases, with 21 bases spanning the gap. There are 17 residues in the CDR3. CDR3 in amino acids: CASSLVVRRVLAGELFF. In DNA form, the CDR3 reads TGCGCCAGCAGCCTAGTGGTCCGCAGGGTTCTCGCCGGGGAGCTGTTTTTT.

V usage is TRBV27 and J usage is TRBJ2-1; D uncertain. The CDR3 is 13 amino acids. Looked up from germline, CDR1 is MNHEY and CDR2 is SMNVEV (reference sequence). Trimming took 7 bases from V and 5 from J, leaving 12 bases between them. The DNA of the CDR3 is TGTGCCAGCATACGGGTTGCAAACAATGAGCAGTTCTTC. Protein: CASIRVANNEQFF.

This chain uses TRBV5-1 with TRBJ2-7; a weak D match, TRBD1 (5 bases). CDR1 SGHRS and CDR2 YFSETQ come from the germline V gene. V was cut by 0 bases and J by 3 bases, with 16 bases left in between. This CDR3 spans 16 amino acids. Here the CDR3 reads CASSLDTWGNFYEQYF. In nucleotides, the CDR3 is TGCGCCAGCAGCTTGGACACGTGGGGCAATTTCTACGAGCAGTACTTC.

The gene calls are TRBV10-2 and TRBJ2-1; 7 bases align to TRBD2. From germline, CDR1 is WSHSY and CDR2 SAAADI. The CDR3 consists of 16 residues. With 1 base clipped from V and 2 bases from J, the junction kept 5 bases outside the gene matches. In DNA form, the CDR3 reads TGCGCCAGCAGTGAGTTCCTAGCGGAGCCCTACAATGAGCAGTTCTTC. Protein sequence: CASSEFLAEPYNEQFF.

CDR3 sequence (DNA): TGTGCCACCAGCAAGAGAGGGGGGACAGGGGACAATGAGCAGTTCTTC. Translating gives CATSKRGGTGDNEQFF. This chain uses TRBV15 with TRBJ2-1; 10 nucleotides line up with TRBD1. Germline V lookup: CDR1 LNHNV, CDR2 YYDKDF (reference sequence). This CDR3 contains 16 residues. V shed 4 bases, J shed 5 bases, and the junction held 8 bases outside the gene matches. Drawing the rest from reference TRBV15 and TRBJ2-1, the complete variable domain is DAMVIQNPRYQVTQFGKPVTLSCSQTLNHNVMYWYQQKSSQAPKLLFHYYDKDFNNEADTPDNFQSRRPNTSFCFLDIRSPGLGDTAMYLCATSKRGGTGDNEQFFGPGTRLTVL.

This chain uses TRBV6-1 with TRBJ1-1; 7 bases map to TRBD1. CDR1 is MNHNS, CDR2 SASEGT, per germline. J lost 10 bases, V lost 0 bases, and 8 bases had no gene match. The CDR3 runs 14 residues. The CDR3 sequence is CASSEAGGPSGAFF. The CDR3 DNA reads as TGTGCCAGCAGTGAAGCAGGGGGCCCATCGGGAGCTTTCTTT.

V is TRBV14 and J is TRBJ2-7, with D unclear. Germline CDR1 SGHDN, CDR2 FVKESK. This CDR3 is 11 amino acids long. V was trimmed by 1 base and J by 6 bases, leaving 4 bases between them. CDR3 amino acids: CASSQVVEQYF. The CDR3 DNA reads TGTGCCAGCAGCCAAGTTGTCGAGCAGTACTTC.

This chain connects TRBV12-5 to TRBJ1-6; 11 nucleotides match TRBD1. CDR1 LGHNT and CDR2 FRNRAP come from the germline V gene. Trimming removed 7 bases from V and 9 bases from J; junction bases left unmatched: 2. The CDR3 is 13 amino acids. The CDR3 DNA is TGTGCTAGTGCTGGACAGGGGGCTTCACCCCTCCACTTT. This encodes CASAGQGASPLHF.

The V call is TRBV5-4, the J call TRBJ2-7; the match to TRBD2 covers 13 bases. The CDR3 runs 18 residues. Germline V gene sequence: CDR1 SGHNT, CDR2 YYREEE (reference sequence). Trimming at V came to 2 bases and at J to 4 bases, leaving 12 bases not matched to a gene. CDR3 in DNA: TGTGCCAGCAGCTTCGGGGGACTAGCGGGGAAGAATGTTTACGAGCAGTACTTC. Its translation: CASSFGGLAGKNVYEQYF. Combining the CDR3 with reference TRBV5-4 and TRBJ2-7 gives the whole variable domain ETGVTQSPTHLIKTRGQQVTLRCSSQSGHNTVSWYQQALGQGPQFIFQYYREEENGRGNFPPRFSGLQFPNYSSELNVNALELDDSALYLCASSFGGLAGKNVYEQYFGPGTRLTVT.